This entry lists 16 T cell receptor beta chains sequenced from one sample in a study of glioma-infiltrating T cells. The iRepertoire nested amplicon-rescue multiplex PCR amplified TCR alpha and beta CDR3s from RNA. TCRdb redid the calling of the multiplex PCR reads with MiXCR, one entry per CDR3 protein. This sample yields tens of thousands of distinct CDR3 sequences, of which approximately 42% are seen a single time; 35% to 40% belongs to the top ten. Sequencing input: glioma tissue, nonneoplastic brain tissue, or PBMCs (not recorded which). Receptors originate from a human donor with low-grade glioma or glioblastoma, undergoing nonglioma brain surgery, or in good health (not recorded which).

The chain has TRBV2 and TRBJ1-2; D gene ambiguous. Germline loops: CDR1 SNHLY, CDR2 FYNNEI. CDR3 length: 14 residues. The CDR3 nucleotides are TGTTCCGGCAGTGAACAAGAGGGTCTGCATGGCTACACCTTC. It translates to CSGSEQEGLHGYTF.

CDR3 sequence reads: CASSFGQGKTGELFF. CDR3 DNA sequence: TGTGCCAGCAGTTTTGGACAGGGGAAGACCGGGGAGCTGTTTTTT. The V gene is TRBV6-2 or TRBV6-3, the J gene TRBJ2-2; 9 nucleotides agree with TRBD1. From germline, CDR1 is MNHEY and CDR2 SVGEGT. The CDR3 runs to 15 residues. Unmatched junction bases numbered 5, after V lost 4 bases and J lost 5 bases.

The V gene is TRBV29-1, the J gene TRBJ2-7, with 11 bases fitting TRBD2. The length of the CDR3 is 15 residues. The V segment lost 5 bases and the J segment 5 bases; nucleotides outside the gene matches: 11. Germline loops: CDR1 SQVTM, CDR2 ANQGSEA. The chain's CDR3 is CSVSGTSGSYNEQYF. The CDR3 DNA reads TGCAGCGTTTCCGGGACTAGCGGCTCCTACAACGAGCAGTACTTC.

The count of this clonotype is one. One end of the junction varies from germline; a read error may be responsible. J is TRBJ2-5 and V is TRBV6-5, with D perhaps TRBD1 or TRBD2 (6 bases each). CDR1 and CDR2 (germline): MNHEY, SVGAGI. This CDR3 is built from 17 residues. This CDR3 reads CASTYGGLGLYQETQYF. Here the CDR3 DNA reads TGTGCCAGCACTTACGGGGGCCTGGGTTTGTACCAAGAGACCCAGTACTTC.

This clonotype was observed a few times. The chain uses TRBV9 and TRBJ2-7; a weak D match, TRBD2 (6 bases). The CDR3 runs to 16 residues. Germline V gene data show CDR1 as SGDLS and CDR2 as YYNGEE. The V and J ends lost 3 bases and 1 base respectively, with 17 bases between them. This CDR3 is CASSDGPGRPSYEQYF. The DNA of the CDR3 is TGTGCCAGCAGCGATGGGCCAGGGAGGCCTTCCTACGAGCAGTACTTC.

This clonotype has a count of ten or more. The J gene is TRBJ1-1, the V gene TRBV28; weak D call: TRBD1 (5 bases). The CDR3 contains 16 residues. V lost 1 base and J 1 base, leaving 13 bases between the germline ends. The germline CDR1 and CDR2 sequences are MDHEN and SYDVKM. The CDR3: CASSLLSSGQNTEAFF. The CDR3 DNA follows: TGTGCCAGCAGTTTATTGTCCTCCGGACAGAACACTGAAGCTTTCTTT.

A word on this clonotype: A junction boundary mismatches the germline segment, possibly from a read error. J is TRBJ2-2 and V is TRBV27; D could derive from TRBD1 or TRBD2 (6 bases each). The germline V gene has CDR1 MNHEY and CDR2 SMNVEV (reference sequence). The CDR3 sequence is 13 residues long. In DNA form, the CDR3 reads TGTGCTAGCCTTAGGGGGAACACCGGGGGGCTGTTTTTT. Its protein product is CASLRGNTGGLFF.

In this sample, this clonotype turned up many times. This chain uses TRBV20-1 with TRBJ2-5, with unresolved D. Trimming took off 3 bases at V and 1 base at J, with 18 bases between the two ends. CDR3 size: 16 residues. Germline lookup yields CDR1 DFQATT and CDR2 SNEGSKA (reference sequence). The CDR3 region is CSASDPTDWVQETQYF. For the CDR3, the DNA is TGCAGTGCTAGCGATCCTACAGACTGGGTCCAAGAGACCCAGTACTTC.

About this clonotype itself: This sequence may be a read error, since a much larger clone differs from it by one base. J is TRBJ2-3 and V is TRBV18; possible D gene TRBD1, 5 bases. The CDR3 totals 15 residues. Germline values: CDR1 KGHSH, CDR2 LQKENI. CDR3 sequence (DNA): TGTGCCAGCTCACTAAGGACGGAAGGGGCAGATTCGCAGTATTTT. This sequence encodes CASSLRTEGADSQYF.

Turning to this clonotype: This likely comes from a read error, as the CDR3 has no conserved phenylalanine or tryptophan at its end. The CDR3 region has the DNA TGTGCCACAAGTGATTTGGGTCTAGCGGGACTGGATGAGCAGTTCCTC. Residues: CATSDLGLAGLDEQFL. The chain joins TRBV24-1 to TRBJ2-1, with TRBD2 matching 9 bases. CDR1 and CDR2 (germline): KGHDR, SFDVKD. The CDR3 covers 16 residues.

This clonotype was picked up many times. The junction shows a germline mismatch at one end, possibly a read error. This chain connects TRBV2 to TRBJ1-3, with D unresolved. This CDR3 is 12 amino acids long. In germline, CDR1 is SNHLY, CDR2 FYNNEI. CDR3 residues: CASSDEALANQF. In DNA, the CDR3 is TGTGCCAGCAGTGACGAGGCACTTGCCAATCAGTTT.

This clonotype appeared many times. The genes are TRBV6-1 and TRBJ2-3; 12 bases match TRBD2. V dropped 5 bases and J dropped 0; count of bases not matched to a gene: 12. Germline CDR1 MNHNS, CDR2 SASEGT. The CDR3 is 19 amino acids. The CDR3: CASSPQPSGLAGSTDTQYF. CDR3 in DNA: TGTGCCAGCAGTCCTCAACCTTCTGGACTAGCGGGAAGCACAGATACGCAGTATTTT.

There are a few counts of this clonotype. A much larger clone lies a single base off, so this may be a read error. V gene TRBV19 combines with J gene TRBJ1-5; D gene unclear. The CDR3 sequence is 15 residues long. Germline V gene sequence: CDR1 LNHDA, CDR2 SQIVND (reference sequence). This CDR3 is CASGISLGISQPQHF. CDR3 nucleotide sequence: TGTGCCAGTGGTATAAGTCTGGGGATAAGTCAGCCCCAGCATTTT.

The chain links TRBV24-1 to TRBJ2-7, with 7 nucleotides matching TRBD1. Germline loops: CDR1 KGHDR, CDR2 SFDVKD. The CDR3 is 15 amino acids. V shed 4 bases and J 6 bases; nucleotides not matched to a gene: 11. The CDR3 is CATSETTGSSREQYF. The CDR3 nucleotides are TGTGCCACCAGTGAGACGACAGGGTCAAGCCGCGAGCAGTACTTC.

A word on this clonotype: A much larger clonotype is one base distant, so this may be a read error. This rearrangement joins TRBV5-4 to TRBJ1-1; 9 bases are shared with TRBD1. There are 14 residues in the CDR3. The germline V gene encodes CDR1 SGHNT and CDR2 YYREEE (reference sequence). The CDR3 nucleotides read TGTGCCAGCAGCCTAGGACAGGGGAACACTGAAGCTCTCTTT. Translating it yields CASSLGQGNTEALF.

This rearrangement joins TRBV9 to TRBJ2-5; 11 bases map to TRBD2. Germline V CDR1 and CDR2: SGDLS, YYNGEE. CDR3 length: 15 residues. V trimming: 4 bases; J trimming: 2 bases; junction bases outside the gene matches: 4. Written as DNA, the CDR3 is TGTGCCAGCAGCACTAGCGGGGGAACGCAAGAGACCCAGTACTTC. Encoded protein: CASSTSGGTQETQYF.